Each of the 14 T cell receptor beta chains below was sequenced from the same sample in a study of tumor-infiltrating lymphocytes in primary liver carcinoma. Both RNA and DNA were isolated together from about 20-30 mg of bulk tissue that had not been sorted. TCR beta cDNA was made from around 460 ng total RNA with a constant-region primer. Libraries covering TCR beta were generated through three nested multiplex PCR rounds (using a slightly modified ARM-PCR). The first two PCR rounds, approximately 10 cycles each, used TRBV1-TRBV30 forward primers and a C-beta reverse primer. TCRdb ran MiXCR on the multiplex PCR reads and lists one entry per CDR3 protein. This sample yields about 74,000 distinct CDR3 sequences, of which about 70% are seen a single time; around 30% belongs to the top ten. Sequencing used liver tumor tissue from sampling region 4. Subset of the sample: tumor region T4, right-lateral pole. The receptors here all came from a man between 35 and 55 years old with primary liver carcinoma and hepatitis B virus infection.

There are a few counts of this clonotype. A read error is possible here, since a much larger clone lies one base away. J is TRBJ1-1 and V is TRBV12-3 or TRBV12-4; D gene unclear. There are 14 residues in the CDR3. V lost 6 bases, J lost 3 bases, and 14 bases lay in between. CDR3: CASRRPLRDTEAFF. The CDR3 nucleotides are TGTGCCAGCAGACGACCGCTGAGAGACACTGAAGCTTTCTTT.

Here the CDR3 reads CSVLPDRHGGDTQYF. CDR3 sequence (DNA): TGCAGCGTCCTCCCAGATAGACATGGGGGCGATACCCAGTACTTC. This sequence joins TRBV29-1 and TRBJ2-5, with D possibly TRBD1 on 6 matching bases. Germline-derived CDR1 and CDR2 are SQVTM and ANQGSEA. The CDR3 runs 15 residues. Trimming removed 6 bases from V and 8 bases from J, with 25 bases in between.

The rearrangement links TRBV29-1 to TRBJ2-1; tentative D call: TRBD2 (8 bases). Germline V gene data show CDR1 as SQVTM and CDR2 as ANQGSEA. This CDR3 is built from 15 residues. The V gene lost 3 bases and the J gene lost 2 bases, with 14 bases spanning the gap. CDR3 DNA: TGCAGCGTTGAGACAGGGACTAGAACCTACAATGAGCAGTTCTTC. This codes for CSVETGTRTYNEQFF.

Regarding this clonotype: The junction and the germline gene differ at one end; a read error may be behind it. The chain employs TRBV7-8 and TRBJ1-2, with 8 bases identical to TRBD1. Germline V gene lookup returns CDR1 SGHVS and CDR2 FQNEAQ. CDR3 length: 15 residues. The CDR3 DNA follows: TGTGCCAGCAGTCCTCAGACAGGGGTGAACTATAGCTACACCTTC. Translation gives CASSPQTGVNYSYTF.

Comments on this clonotype: The junction and the germline gene differ at one end; a read error may be behind it. CDR3 nucleotide sequence: TGTGCCAGCAGCCACATCAGTGATAGCAATCAGCCCCTGCATTTT. Protein product: CASSHISDSNQPLHF. The chain links TRBV4-2 to TRBJ1-5, with D hard to call. From germline, CDR1 is LGHNA and CDR2 YNFKEQ. This CDR3 spans 15 amino acids.

Note on this clonotype: A junction boundary mismatches the germline segment, possibly from a read error. The chain is built from TRBV4-1 and TRBJ2-7; D is unresolved. The CDR3 is made up of 14 amino acids. Germline V gene lookup returns CDR1 MGHRA and CDR2 YSYEKL. This CDR3 is CASRPGPSTYEQYF. The CDR3 region has the DNA TGCGCCAGCAGACCTGGGCCGAGCACCTACGAGCAGTACTTT.

Comments on this clonotype: An end of the junction differs from the germline gene, which may be a read error. The CDR3 protein is CAGSQDGGLAGSIEQFF. CDR3 nucleotide sequence: TGTGCCGGCAGCCAAGATGGAGGACTAGCGGGAAGCATTGAGCAGTTCTTC. The rearrangement links TRBV4-2 to TRBJ2-1; 12 bases are shared with TRBD2. CDR3 length equals 17 residues. Germline-derived CDR1 and CDR2 are LGHNA and YNFKEQ.

On this clonotype: This likely comes from a read error, as the CDR3 has no conserved phenylalanine or tryptophan at its end. The limits of the CDR3 on the DNA are not certain, so only TCRdb's listed CDR3 is given. V usage is TRBV6-4 and J usage is TRBJ2-1; the DNA was not used to check the table's D call, TRBD2. In germline, CDR1 is MRHNA, CDR2 SNTAGT. Counting both end residues, the CDR3 totals 14 amino acids. CDR3 protein: CASSVNEGGSTTFL.

This clonotype occurred a few times. The final CDR3 position lacks the conserved phenylalanine or tryptophan, pointing to a likely read error. Because the CDR3's place on the DNA is in doubt, the DNA is left out and the CDR3 is given as listed by TCRdb. The chain carries TRBV4-1 and TRBJ1-2. The CDR3 is made up of 14 amino acids, end residues included. The germline V gene encodes CDR1 MGHRA and CDR2 YSYEKL. The CDR3 here is CASSQEGPAFGYTL.

To note about this clonotype: The junction does not match germline at one end; this may be a read error. The chain recombines TRBV11-2 with TRBJ2-2; 9 bases map to TRBD1. CDR1 is SGHAT and CDR2 is FQNNGV in the germline V gene. CDR3 length: 17 residues. The CDR3 loop reads CATSFDRDRVGAGELLF. CDR3 DNA sequence: TGTGCCACCAGCTTTGATCGGGACAGGGTCGGCGCCGGGGAGCTGTTATTT.

The chain employs TRBV10-3 and TRBJ2-2; D is unclear. Germline lookup yields CDR1 ENHRY and CDR2 SYGVKD. The V end was cut by 10 bases, the J end by 4 bases, with 13 bases between. There are 13 residues in the CDR3. As DNA, the CDR3 is TGTGCCACCAGGATGCCCTCCACCGGGGAGCTGTTTTTT. This sequence encodes CATRMPSTGELFF.

Details on this clonotype: At one end the junction does not follow the germline gene, possibly because of a read error. V usage is TRBV29-1 and J usage is TRBJ2-5; a possible D gene is TRBD2 (7 bases). In germline, CDR1 is SQVTM, CDR2 ANQGSEA. The CDR3 consists of 13 residues. For the CDR3, the DNA is TGCAGTGTTGAAGATCATCAGGGGAGGGAGAAGTACTTC. Amino acid sequence: CSVEDHQGREKYF.

This clonotype has only one observation. The germline gene is not matched at one end of the junction; a read error may be the cause. The chain employs TRBV11-2 and TRBJ2-3; D tentatively fits TRBD1 or TRBD2 (6 bases each). Germline V gene data show CDR1 as SGHAT and CDR2 as FQNNGV. This CDR3 comprises 18 residues. In DNA, the CDR3 is TGTGTCAGCAGCGCCCAGCTAATGGGAACGGGGGCCCAAGATACGCAGTATTTT. Its translation: CVSSAQLMGTGAQDTQYF.

Sample share makes this clonotype medium-sized. The genes are TRBV11-2 and TRBJ1-2; D is perhaps TRBD1 (6 bases). V was trimmed by 1 base and J by 6 bases, leaving 12 bases between them. Germline loops: CDR1 SGHAT, CDR2 FQNNGV. The CDR3 runs to 14 residues. This chain's CDR3 is CASSLGQALDGYTF. CDR3 in DNA: TGTGCCAGCAGCTTAGGACAGGCCCTGGATGGCTACACCTTC.